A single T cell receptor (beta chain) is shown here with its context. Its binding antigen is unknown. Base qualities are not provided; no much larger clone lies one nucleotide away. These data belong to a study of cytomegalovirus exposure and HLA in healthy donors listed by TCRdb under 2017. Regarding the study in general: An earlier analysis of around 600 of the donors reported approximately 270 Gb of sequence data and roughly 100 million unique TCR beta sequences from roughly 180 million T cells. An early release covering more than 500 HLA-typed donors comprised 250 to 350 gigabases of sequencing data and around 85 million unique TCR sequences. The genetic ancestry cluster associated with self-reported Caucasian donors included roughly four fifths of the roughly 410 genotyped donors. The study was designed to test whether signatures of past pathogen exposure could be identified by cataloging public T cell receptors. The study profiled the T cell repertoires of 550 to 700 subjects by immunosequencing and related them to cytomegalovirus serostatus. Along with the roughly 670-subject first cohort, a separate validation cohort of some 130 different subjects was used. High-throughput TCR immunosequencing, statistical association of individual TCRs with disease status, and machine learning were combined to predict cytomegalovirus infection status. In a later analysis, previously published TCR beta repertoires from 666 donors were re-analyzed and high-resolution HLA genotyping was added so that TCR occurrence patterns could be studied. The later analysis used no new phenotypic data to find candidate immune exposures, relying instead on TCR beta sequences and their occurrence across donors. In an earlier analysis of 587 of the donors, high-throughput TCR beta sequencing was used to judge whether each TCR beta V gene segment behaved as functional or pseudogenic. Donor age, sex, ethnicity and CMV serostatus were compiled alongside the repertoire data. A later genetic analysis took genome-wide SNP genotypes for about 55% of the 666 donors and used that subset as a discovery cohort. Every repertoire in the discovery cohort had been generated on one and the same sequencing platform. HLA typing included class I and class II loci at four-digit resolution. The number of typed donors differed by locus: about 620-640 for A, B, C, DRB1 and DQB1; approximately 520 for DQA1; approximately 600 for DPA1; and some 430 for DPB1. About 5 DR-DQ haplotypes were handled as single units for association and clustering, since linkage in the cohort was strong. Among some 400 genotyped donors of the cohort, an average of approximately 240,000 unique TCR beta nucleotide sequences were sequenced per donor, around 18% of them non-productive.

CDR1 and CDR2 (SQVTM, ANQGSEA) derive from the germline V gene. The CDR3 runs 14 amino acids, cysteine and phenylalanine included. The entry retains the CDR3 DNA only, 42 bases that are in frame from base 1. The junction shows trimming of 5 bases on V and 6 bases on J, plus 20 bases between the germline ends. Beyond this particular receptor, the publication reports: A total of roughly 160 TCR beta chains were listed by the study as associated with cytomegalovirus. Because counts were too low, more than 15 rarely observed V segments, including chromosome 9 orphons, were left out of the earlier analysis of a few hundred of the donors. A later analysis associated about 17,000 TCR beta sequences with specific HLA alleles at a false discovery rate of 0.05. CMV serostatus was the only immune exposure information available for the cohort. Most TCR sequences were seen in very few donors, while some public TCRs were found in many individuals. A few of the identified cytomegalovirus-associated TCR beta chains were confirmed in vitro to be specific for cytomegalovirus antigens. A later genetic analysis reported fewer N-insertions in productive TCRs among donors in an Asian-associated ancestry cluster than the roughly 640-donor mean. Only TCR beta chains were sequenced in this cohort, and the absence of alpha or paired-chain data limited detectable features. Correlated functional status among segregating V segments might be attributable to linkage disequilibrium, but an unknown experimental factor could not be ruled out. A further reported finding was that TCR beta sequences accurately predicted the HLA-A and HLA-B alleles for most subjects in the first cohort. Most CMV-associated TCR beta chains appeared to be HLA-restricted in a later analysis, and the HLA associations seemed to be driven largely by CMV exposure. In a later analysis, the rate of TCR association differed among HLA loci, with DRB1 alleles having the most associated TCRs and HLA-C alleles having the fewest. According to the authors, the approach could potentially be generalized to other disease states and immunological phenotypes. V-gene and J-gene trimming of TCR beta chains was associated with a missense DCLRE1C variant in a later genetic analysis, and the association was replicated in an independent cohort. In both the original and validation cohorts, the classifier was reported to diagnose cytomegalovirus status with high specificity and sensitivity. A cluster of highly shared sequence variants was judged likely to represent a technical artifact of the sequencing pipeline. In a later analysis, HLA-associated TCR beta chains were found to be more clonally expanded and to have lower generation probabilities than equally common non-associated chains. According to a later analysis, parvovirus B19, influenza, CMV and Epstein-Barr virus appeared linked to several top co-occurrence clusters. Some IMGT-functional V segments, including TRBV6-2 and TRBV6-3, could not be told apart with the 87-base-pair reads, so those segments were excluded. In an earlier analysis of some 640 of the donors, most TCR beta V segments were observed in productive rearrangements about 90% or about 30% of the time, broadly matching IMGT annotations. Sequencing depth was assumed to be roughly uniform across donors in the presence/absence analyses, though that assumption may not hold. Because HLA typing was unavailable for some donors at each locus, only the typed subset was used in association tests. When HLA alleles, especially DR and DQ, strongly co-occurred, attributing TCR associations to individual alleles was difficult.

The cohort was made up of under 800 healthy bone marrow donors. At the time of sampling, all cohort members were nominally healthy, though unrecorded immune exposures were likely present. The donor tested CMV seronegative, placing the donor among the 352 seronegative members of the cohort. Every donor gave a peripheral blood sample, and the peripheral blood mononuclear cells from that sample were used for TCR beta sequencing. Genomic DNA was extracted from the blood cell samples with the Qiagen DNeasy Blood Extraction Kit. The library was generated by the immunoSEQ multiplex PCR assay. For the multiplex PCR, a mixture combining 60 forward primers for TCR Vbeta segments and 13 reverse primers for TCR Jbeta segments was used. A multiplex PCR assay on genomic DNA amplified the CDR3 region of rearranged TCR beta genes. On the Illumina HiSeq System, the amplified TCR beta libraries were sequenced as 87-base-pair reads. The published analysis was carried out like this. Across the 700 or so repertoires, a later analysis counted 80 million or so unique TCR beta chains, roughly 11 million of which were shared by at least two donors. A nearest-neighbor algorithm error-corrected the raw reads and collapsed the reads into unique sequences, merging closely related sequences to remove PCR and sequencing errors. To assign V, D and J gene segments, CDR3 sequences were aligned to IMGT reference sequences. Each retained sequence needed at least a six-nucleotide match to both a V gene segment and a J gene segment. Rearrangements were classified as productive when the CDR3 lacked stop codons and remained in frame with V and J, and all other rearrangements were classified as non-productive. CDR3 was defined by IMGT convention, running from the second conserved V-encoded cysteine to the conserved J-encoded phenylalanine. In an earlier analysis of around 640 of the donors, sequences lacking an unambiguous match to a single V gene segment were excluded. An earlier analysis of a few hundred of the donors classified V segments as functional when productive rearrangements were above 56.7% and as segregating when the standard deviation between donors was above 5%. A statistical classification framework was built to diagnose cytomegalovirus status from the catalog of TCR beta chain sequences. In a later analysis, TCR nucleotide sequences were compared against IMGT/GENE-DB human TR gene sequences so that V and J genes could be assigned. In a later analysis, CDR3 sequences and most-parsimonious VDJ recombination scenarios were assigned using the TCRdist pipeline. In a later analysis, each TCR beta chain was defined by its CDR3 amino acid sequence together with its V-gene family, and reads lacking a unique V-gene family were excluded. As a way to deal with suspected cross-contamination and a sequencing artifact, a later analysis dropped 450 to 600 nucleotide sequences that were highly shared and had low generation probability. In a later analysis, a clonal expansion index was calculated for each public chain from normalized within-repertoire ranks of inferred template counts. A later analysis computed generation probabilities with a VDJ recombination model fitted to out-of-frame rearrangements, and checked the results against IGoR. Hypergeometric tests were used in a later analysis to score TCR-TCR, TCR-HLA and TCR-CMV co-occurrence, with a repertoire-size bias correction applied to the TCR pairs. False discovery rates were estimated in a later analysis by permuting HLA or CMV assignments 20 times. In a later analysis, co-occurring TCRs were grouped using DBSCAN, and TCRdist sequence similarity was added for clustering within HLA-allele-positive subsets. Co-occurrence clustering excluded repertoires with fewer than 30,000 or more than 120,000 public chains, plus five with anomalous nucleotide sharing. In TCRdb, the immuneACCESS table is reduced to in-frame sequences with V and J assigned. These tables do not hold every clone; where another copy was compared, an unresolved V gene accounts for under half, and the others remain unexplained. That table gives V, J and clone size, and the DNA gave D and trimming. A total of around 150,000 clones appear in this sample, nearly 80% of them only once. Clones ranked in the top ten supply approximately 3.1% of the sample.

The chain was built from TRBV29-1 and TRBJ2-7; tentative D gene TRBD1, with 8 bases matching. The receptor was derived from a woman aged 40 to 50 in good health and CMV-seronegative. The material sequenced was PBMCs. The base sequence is TGCAGCGTTCCTACAAGGACAGGGAGGGGCGAGCAGTACTTC. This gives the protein CSVPTRTGRGEQYF.